These 29 T cell receptor beta chains were sequenced from one sample in a study of T cells after posttransplantation cyclophosphamide. Cyclophosphamide on days +3 and +4 followed busulfan-fludarabine conditioning and a marrow graft. Assay used: immunoSEQ multiplex PCR; TCRdb lists only in-frame clones, some missing. This repertoire lists around 1,800 clones without singletons; 13% to 15% sits in the top ten. The sample consisted of PBMCs, taken 32 to 35 days after allogeneic stem cell transplant with posttransplant cyclophosphamide. The receptors derive from a female patient aged 60 or older who received an allogeneic stem cell transplant from a related donor and was CMV-positive. A subset of T cells may come from the graft donor.

The table lists this clone with many counts. The chain joins TRBV28 to TRBJ2-7; no clear D. This CDR3 comprises 14 residues. Trimming took 5 bases from V and 2 from J, leaving 13 bases between them. The germline CDR1 and CDR2 sequences are MDHEN and SYDVKM. CDR3 DNA sequence: TGTGCCAGCAGTCCCCCACGGTCCCCCTACGAGCAGTACTTC. Protein sequence: CASSPPRSPYEQYF.

This clone was counted at least ten times. The rearrangement uses TRBV11-2 and TRBJ1-2; maybe TRBD1 (6 bases). Germline CDR1 is SGHAT and CDR2 is FQNNGV. CDR3 length: 14 amino acids. With 5 bases removed from V and 4 bases from J, the gap between germline ends came to 14 bases. The CDR3 nucleotides read TGTGCCAGCAGCCAGCAGGGGATTCTCTATGGCTACACCTTC. This sequence encodes CASSQQGILYGYTF.

This clone was recorded many times. The genes are TRBV5-5 and TRBJ1-1; 8 nucleotides line up with TRBD1. Per germline, CDR1 SGHKS and CDR2 YYEKEE (reference sequence). The CDR3 length is 17 residues. Unmatched junction bases numbered 7, after V lost 0 bases and J lost 0 bases. CDR3 sequence (DNA): TGTGCCAGCAGCTTGGCAGGCAGGGGGCTTATGAACACTGAAGCTTTCTTT. It is translated as CASSLAGRGLMNTEAFF.

This clone is medium-sized within its sample. The chain carries TRBV2 and TRBJ1-4, with 10 positions matching TRBD1. J lost 7 bases, V lost 4 bases, and 15 bases had no gene match. CDR1 SNHLY and CDR2 FYNNEI come from the germline V gene. This CDR3 has 18 residues. CDR3 sequence (DNA): TGTGCCAGCAGTGCAACACTGCCCCGGAGACAGGGGGCTGAAAAACTGTTTTTT. Its translation is CASSATLPRRQGAEKLFF.

This clone was seen at least ten times. V usage is TRBV6-5 and J usage is TRBJ1-1; perhaps TRBD1 as D (6 bases). The germline V gene encodes CDR1 MNHEY and CDR2 SVGAGI. The V and J ends lost 8 bases and 2 bases respectively, with 15 bases between them. The CDR3 covers 14 residues. The CDR3 loop reads CASCQGNTNTEAFF. Written as DNA, the CDR3 is TGTGCCAGCTGCCAGGGGAACACTAACACTGAAGCTTTCTTT.

By its share, this clone is medium-sized. The chain has TRBV12-5 and TRBJ2-6; D unresolved. V shed 0 bases and J shed 1 base, with 4 bases lying between them. The CDR3 sequence is 15 residues long. Looked up from germline, CDR1 is LGHNT and CDR2 is FRNRAP. The CDR3 bases are TGTGCTAGTGGTTTGGTACAATCTGGGGCCAACGTCCTGACTTTC. This gives the protein CASGLVQSGANVLTF.

This clone is medium-sized in the sample. In DNA, the CDR3 is TGTGCCAGCAGCCAAGGCGGGGGCCCACACAATGAGCAGTTCTTC. It specifies CASSQGGGPHNEQFF. V is TRBV14 and J is TRBJ2-1; TRBD2 is a possible D gene (7 bases). The CDR3 runs to 15 residues. The germline gives CDR1 SGHDN, CDR2 FVKESK. The V and J ends lost 1 base and 5 bases respectively, with 12 bases between them.

This clone came up many times. The rearrangement joins TRBV30 to TRBJ2-3, with 10 nucleotides matching TRBD1. This CDR3 is 15 amino acids long. Germline values: CDR1 GTSNPN, CDR2 SVGIG (reference sequence). Trimming cost V 8 bases and J 2 bases; bases outside gene matches: 10. As DNA, the CDR3 is TGTGCCATCTTCCGGGACAGGGGACTCACAGATACGCAGTATTTT. Its protein is CAIFRDRGLTDTQYF.

In this sample, this clone is medium-sized. V gene TRBV5-1 combines with J gene TRBJ1-3, with D maybe TRBD1 (6 bases). CDR1 SGHRS and CDR2 YFSETQ come from the germline V gene. Trimming shortened V by 4 bases and J by 0 bases, and 20 bases separated the two germline ends. The CDR3 is 18 amino acids. The CDR3 DNA sequence: TGCGCCAGCAGCATGGACAGATTTCACACGAGCTCTGGAAACACCATATATTTT. Translating it yields CASSMDRFHTSSGNTIYF.

This clone was seen ten or more times. The chain uses TRBV30 and TRBJ1-5, with a weak D call TRBD1 (6 bases). CDR3 size: 13 residues. V lost 2 bases and J lost 4, with 9 bases in between. Germline assignment: CDR1 GTSNPN and CDR2 SVGIG (reference sequence). CDR3 bases: TGTGCCTGGAGTACTCAGGGGAATCAGCCCCAGCATTTT. This sequence encodes CAWSTQGNQPQHF.

This clone was seen at least ten times. A much larger clonotype is one base distant, so this may be a read error. The chain carries TRBV2 and TRBJ2-1; 7 bases fit TRBD2. V shed 6 bases and J 1 base; nucleotides not matched to a gene: 6. Per germline, CDR1 SNHLY and CDR2 FYNNEI. The CDR3 is made up of 15 amino acids. The CDR3 region has the DNA TGTGCCAGCAGGGTCATGGGGGGGTCCTACAATGAGCAGTTCTTC. This translates into CASRVMGGSYNEQFF.

In its sample, this clone ranks as medium-sized. This sequence joins TRBV19 and TRBJ1-2; a possible D gene is TRBD1 (6 bases). CDR1 and CDR2 from the germline V gene are LNHDA and SQIVND (reference sequence). This CDR3 comprises 13 residues. Between the trimmed V and J ends, which lost 6 bases and 7 bases, there was a span of 15 bases. The CDR3 DNA follows: TGTGCCAGTAGATCGGACAGCATGTTTGGCTACACCTTC. It encodes CASRSDSMFGYTF.

This clone was recorded at least ten times. The V gene is TRBV12-3 or TRBV12-4, the J gene TRBJ1-5, with D possibly matching TRBD1 (5 bases). The CDR3 consists of 12 residues. V shed 8 bases and J shed 11 bases, with 16 bases lying between them. CDR3 loop: CASGGTGVSQHF. The CDR3 DNA reads as TGTGCCAGCGGGGGGACCGGGGTTTCCCAGCATTTT.

This clone is medium-sized by share. The chain carries TRBV12-3 or TRBV12-4 and TRBJ2-1, with 8 positions matching TRBD2. The CDR3 extends over 15 amino acids. Germline trimming cut 6 bases from V and 2 bases from J; bases unmatched to any gene: 6. The CDR3 here is CASSPSGRTYNEQFF. The CDR3 bases are TGTGCCAGCAGCCCCAGCGGGAGAACCTACAATGAGCAGTTCTTC.

This clone was seen ten or more times. The rearrangement links TRBV5-4 to TRBJ2-3, with 10 positions matching TRBD1. The CDR3 totals 17 residues. Per the germline V gene, CDR1 is SGHNT and CDR2 is YYREEE (reference sequence). J gave up 1 base and V 4 bases, and 9 bases lay outside the gene matches. This CDR3 reads CASSKNGGTGGTDTQYF. The CDR3 DNA reads as TGTGCCAGCAGCAAGAACGGCGGGACAGGGGGCACAGATACGCAGTATTTT.

The gene calls are TRBV12-3 or TRBV12-4 and TRBJ2-1; 15 bases map to TRBD2. The CDR3 length is 18 residues. V was clipped by 5 bases and J by 1 base; unmatched bases: 6. Here the CDR3 DNA reads TGTGCCAGCAGTCTGGGACTAGCGGGAGGCCGTTCCTACAATGAGCAGTTCTTC. This sequence encodes CASSLGLAGGRSYNEQFF.

This clone is medium-sized by share. J is TRBJ2-1 and V is TRBV6-4, with TRBD2 matching over 10 bases. V dropped 6 bases and J dropped 9; count of bases not matched to a gene: 8. The germline V gene encodes CDR1 MRHNA and CDR2 SNTAGT. CDR3 length: 14 amino acids. DNA for the CDR3: TGTGCCAGCAGCACTGAACTAGCGGGGACTGAGCAGTTCTTC. Translation: CASSTELAGTEQFF.

This clone was counted at least ten times. The J gene is TRBJ2-3, the V gene TRBV28; tentative D call: TRBD2 (6 bases). V dropped 6 bases and J dropped 0 bases, with 13 bases sitting between them. Germline V CDR1 and CDR2: MDHEN, SYDVKM. The CDR3 is made up of 15 amino acids. CDR3 nucleotides: TGTGCCAGCAGACGGACCGGGACTAGCACAGATACGCAGTATTTT. Its protein is CASRRTGTSTDTQYF.

The sample holds many counts of this clone. V gene TRBV19 combines with J gene TRBJ2-1, with TRBD1 matching 9 bases. The V segment lost 5 bases and the J segment 10 bases; nucleotides outside the gene matches: 9. Germline CDR1 reads LNHDA; CDR2 reads SQIVND (reference sequence). The CDR3 is 14 amino acids. The CDR3 nucleotides are TGTGCCAGTAGTGAGGGACAGGGTATAGGCGAGCAGTTCTTC. This gives the protein CASSEGQGIGEQFF.

This clone rates as medium-sized. This chain links TRBV11-2 with TRBJ1-1, with unresolved D. The CDR3 length is 12 residues. The V gene's germline CDR1 is SGHAT and CDR2 FQNNGV. Trimming cost V 5 bases and J 9 bases, with 13 bases left between them. CDR3 region: CASSHEGRKAFF. CDR3 DNA sequence: TGTGCCAGCAGCCATGAGGGCAGGAAAGCTTTCTTT.

A few counts support this clone. The chain has TRBV29-1 and TRBJ2-4; 11 nucleotides agree with TRBD2. The CDR3 sequence is 15 residues long. V was clipped by 7 bases and J by 4 bases; unmatched bases: 9. Germline loops: CDR1 SQVTM, CDR2 ANQGSEA. The CDR3 nucleotides are TGCAGCGCCGGGGGCTCTAGCGGGGGGAAAAACATTCAGTACTTC. Translation gives CSAGGSSGGKNIQYF.

This clone occurred many times. The gene calls are TRBV15 and TRBJ1-4; 9 bases are a match to TRBD1. Germline V lookup: CDR1 LNHNV, CDR2 YYDKDF (reference sequence). V was clipped by 3 bases and J by 8 bases; unmatched bases: 13. CDR3 size: 17 residues. CDR3 coding DNA: TGTGCCACCAGCAGCCCCCGGTACGGGACAGGGTTGGAAAAACTGTTTTTT. This sequence encodes CATSSPRYGTGLEKLFF.

This clone was counted many times. The chain joins TRBV18 to TRBJ2-1; 7 positions agree with TRBD1. Germline-derived CDR1 and CDR2 are KGHSH and LQKENI. V lost 3 bases to trimming and J lost 4 bases; unmatched junction nucleotides: 3. The length of the CDR3 is 14 residues. The CDR3 coding sequence is TGTGCCAGCTCACCGATGACAGGGTACAATGAGCAGTTCTTC. It encodes CASSPMTGYNEQFF.

The rearrangement uses TRBV29-1 and TRBJ2-3; tentatively, D is TRBD1 (5 bases). This CDR3 has 12 residues. Germline V gene sequence: CDR1 SQVTM, CDR2 ANQGSEA. The chain's CDR3 is CTWGGGTDTQYF. The CDR3 DNA reads as TGCACCTGGGGCGGCGGCACAGATACGCAGTATTTT.

This clone ranks as medium-sized (0.01 to 0.1%). V usage is TRBV12-3 or TRBV12-4 and J usage is TRBJ2-3, with D unclear. The CDR3 is 14 amino acids. Trimming removed 3 bases from V and 6 bases from J, with 13 bases in between. In DNA form, the CDR3 reads TGTGCCAGCAGTTTCGGCAGGTTCGAGGATACGCAGTATTTT. This translates into CASSFGRFEDTQYF.

Sample share makes this clone medium-sized (0.01 to 0.1%). The rearrangement uses TRBV7-9 and TRBJ2-1, with D perhaps TRBD2 (5 bases). V was shortened by 5 bases and J by 7 bases, with 12 bases between the two germline ends. The CDR3 is made up of 13 amino acids. In germline, CDR1 is SEHNR, CDR2 FQNEAQ (reference sequence). As DNA, the CDR3 is TGTGCCAGCAGCCAGGCCCGAGGGAATGAGCAGTTCTTC. As protein: CASSQARGNEQFF.

By share, this clone counts as medium-sized (0.01 to 0.1%). The J gene is TRBJ1-3, the V gene TRBV4-1; possible D gene TRBD1, 5 bases. The germline CDR1 and CDR2 sequences are MGHRA and YSYEKL. The CDR3 runs 16 residues. Trimming removed 6 bases at V and 3 bases at J, with 18 bases between. The CDR3 bases are TGCGCCAGCAGTTCCAGGGCCAACGTGGATGGAAACACCATATATTTT. Its protein product is CASSSRANVDGNTIYF.

In its sample, this clone was seen many times. The V gene is TRBV7-3, the J gene TRBJ2-1; 8 positions agree with TRBD1. This CDR3 spans 16 amino acids. CDR1 and CDR2 (germline): SGHTA, FQGTGA. Trimming at V came to 5 bases and at J to 0 bases, leaving 6 bases not matched to a gene. CDR3 sequence: CASSHQGAISYNEQFF. CDR3 in DNA: TGTGCCAGCAGCCACCAGGGGGCAATCTCCTACAATGAGCAGTTCTTC.

By its share, this clone is medium-sized (0.01 to 0.1%). The chain links TRBV9 to TRBJ2-1; 7 bases align to TRBD2. The CDR3 has 15 amino acids. V was pared by 0 bases and J by 4 bases, with 4 bases of the junction left unmatched. Germline lookup yields CDR1 SGDLS and CDR2 YYNGEE. CDR3 region: CASSVDAGEYNEQFF. CDR3 nucleotides: TGTGCCAGCAGCGTAGACGCGGGGGAGTACAATGAGCAGTTCTTC.